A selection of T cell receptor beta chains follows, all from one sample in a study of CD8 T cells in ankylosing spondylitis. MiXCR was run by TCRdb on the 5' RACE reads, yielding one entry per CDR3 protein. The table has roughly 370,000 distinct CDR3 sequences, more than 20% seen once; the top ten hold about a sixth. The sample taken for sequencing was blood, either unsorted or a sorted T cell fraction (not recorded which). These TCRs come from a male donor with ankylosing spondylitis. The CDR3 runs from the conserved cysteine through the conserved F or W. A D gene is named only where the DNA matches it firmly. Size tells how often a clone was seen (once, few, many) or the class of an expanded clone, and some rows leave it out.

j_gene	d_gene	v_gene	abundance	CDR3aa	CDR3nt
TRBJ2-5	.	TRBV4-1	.	CASSQEQARYQETQYF	TGCGCCAGCAGCCAAGAGCAAGCCAGGTACCAAGAGACCCAGTACTTC
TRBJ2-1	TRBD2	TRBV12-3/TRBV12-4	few	CASRLRPGLAGTEQFF	TGTGCCAGCAGATTACGACCGGGACTAGCGGGAACTGAGCAGTTCTTC
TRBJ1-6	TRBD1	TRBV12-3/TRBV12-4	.	CASTLPGQGNSPLHF	TGTGCCAGCACCCTTCCGGGACAGGGGAACTCACCCCTCCACTTT
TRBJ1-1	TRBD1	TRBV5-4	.	CASNEDTGDTEAFF	TGTGCCAGCAACGAAGACACAGGGGACACTGAAGCTTTCTTT
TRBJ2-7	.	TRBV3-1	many	CASSRYVYEQYF	TGTGCCAGCAGCCGTTACGTCTACGAGCAGTACTTC
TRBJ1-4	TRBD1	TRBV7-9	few	CASSARDSPWEKLFF	TGTGCCAGCAGCGCCCGGGACAGTCCTTGGGAAAAACTGTTTTTT
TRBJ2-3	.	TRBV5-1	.	CASSLRQGITDTQYF	TGCGCCAGCAGCTTGCGGCAGGGTATAACAGATACGCAGTATTTT
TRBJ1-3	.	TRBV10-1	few	CASSLGRTDSGNTIYF	TGCGCCAGCAGTCTGGGACGGACTGACTCTGGAAACACCATATATTTT
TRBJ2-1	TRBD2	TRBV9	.	CASSATGLAARKQFF	TGTGCCAGCAGCGCCACGGGACTAGCCGCCAGGAAGCAGTTCTTC
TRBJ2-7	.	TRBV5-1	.	CASSGPWTRDNEQYF	TGCGCCAGCAGCGGTCCCTGGACCCGGGACAACGAGCAGTACTTC
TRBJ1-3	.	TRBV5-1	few	CASSLDGTSSGNTIYF	TGCGCCAGCAGCTTGGATGGGACTAGCTCTGGAAACACCATATATTTT
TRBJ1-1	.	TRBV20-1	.	CSARVPGVVNTEAFF	TGCAGTGCTAGAGTGCCGGGGGTCGTGAACACTGAAGCTTTCTTT
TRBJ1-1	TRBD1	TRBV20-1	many	CSARVPGGDTEAFF	TGCAGTGCTAGAGTCCCAGGGGGGGACACTGAAGCTTTCTTT
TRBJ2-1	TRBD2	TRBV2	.	CASSVSGGGEQFF	TGTGCCAGCAGTGTTTCGGGAGGAGGTGAGCAGTTCTTC
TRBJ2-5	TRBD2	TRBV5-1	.	CASSSTSGQETQYF	TGCGCCAGCAGCTCTACTAGCGGCCAAGAGACCCAGTACTTC
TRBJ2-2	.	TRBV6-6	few	CASITGRGGELFF	TGTGCCAGCATCACGGGCCGGGGCGGGGAGCTGTTTTTT
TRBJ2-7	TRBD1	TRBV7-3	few	CASSHGQGSYEQYF	TGTGCCAGCAGCCACGGACAGGGGAGCTACGAGCAGTACTTC
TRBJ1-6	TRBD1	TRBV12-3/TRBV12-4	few	CASSLEGTGDSPLHF	TGTGCCAGCAGTTTAGAGGGGACAGGGGACTCACCCCTCCACTTT
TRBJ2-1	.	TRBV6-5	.	CASSHGRLGPLNEQFF	TGTGCCAGCAGTCACGGAAGATTGGGTCCTTTGAATGAGCAGTTCTTC
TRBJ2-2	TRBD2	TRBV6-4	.	CASRPSGRTGELFF	TGTGCCAGCCGGCCAAGCGGGAGAACCGGGGAGCTGTTTTTT
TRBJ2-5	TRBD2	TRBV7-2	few	CASSSQAGVETQYF	TGTGCCAGCAGCTCCCAAGCGGGAGTGGAGACCCAGTACTTC
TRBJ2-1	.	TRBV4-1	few	CARVLLSGDNEQFF	TGCGCCAGGGTCCTATTGTCGGGGGACAATGAGCAGTTCTTC
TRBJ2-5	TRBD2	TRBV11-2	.	CASSLSGFGGETQYF	TGTGCCAGCAGCCTTAGCGGGTTTGGGGGAGAGACCCAGTACTTC
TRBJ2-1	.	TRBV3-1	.	CASSQGPGIRYEQFF	TGTGCCAGCAGCCAAGGGCCAGGAATTCGATATGAGCAGTTCTTC
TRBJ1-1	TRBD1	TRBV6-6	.	CASNEGQGAAFF	TGTGCCAGCAATGAGGGACAGGGCGCAGCTTTCTTT
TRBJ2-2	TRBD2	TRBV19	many	CASSSRTSGRLSTGELFF	TGTGCCAGTAGTTCTAGGACTAGCGGGAGGCTGTCCACCGGGGAGCTGTTTTTT
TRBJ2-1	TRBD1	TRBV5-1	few	CASSLLGQRYNEQFF	TGCGCCAGCAGCTTATTGGGACAGAGATACAATGAGCAGTTCTTC
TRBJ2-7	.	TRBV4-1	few	CASSPLAIRSYEQYF	TGCGCCAGCAGCCCCCTGGCGATACGTTCCTACGAGCAGTACTTC
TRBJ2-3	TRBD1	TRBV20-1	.	CSAGITGETDTQYF	TGCAGTGCCGGGATCACAGGGGAGACAGATACGCAGTATTTT
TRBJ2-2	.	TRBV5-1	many	CASSLVGGRTGELFF	TGCGCCAGCAGCTTGGTAGGAGGTCGTACCGGGGAGCTGTTTTTT
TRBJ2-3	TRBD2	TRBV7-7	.	CASSMGLAGARGDTQYF	TGTGCTAGCAGCATGGGACTAGCGGGAGCCCGCGGAGATACGCAGTATTTT
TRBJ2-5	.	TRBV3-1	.	CASSQVYQQETQYF	TGTGCCAGCAGCCAAGTATACCAGCAAGAGACCCAGTACTTC
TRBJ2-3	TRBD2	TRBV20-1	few	CSASPTSGFTDTQYF	TGCAGTGCTAGCCCGACTAGCGGCTTCACAGATACGCAGTATTTT
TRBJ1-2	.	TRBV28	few	CASKPPQDYGYTF	TGTGCCAGCAAACCTCCGCAGGACTATGGCTACACCTTC
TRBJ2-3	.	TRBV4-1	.	CASSPLASGTDTQYF	TGCGCCAGCAGCCCCCTAGCATCGGGCACAGATACGCAGTATTTT
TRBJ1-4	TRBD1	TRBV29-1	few	CSAAWDRGEKLFF	TGCAGCGCTGCCTGGGACAGGGGTGAAAAACTGTTTTTT
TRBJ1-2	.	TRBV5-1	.	CASSPTLGALDGYTF	TGCGCCAGCAGCCCAACCTTGGGAGCGCTGGATGGCTACACCTTC
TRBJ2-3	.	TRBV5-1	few	CASSFYRDRITDTQYF	TGCGCCAGCAGCTTCTACCGGGACCGAATCACAGATACGCAGTATTTT
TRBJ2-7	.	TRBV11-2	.	CASSLGLSTYEQYF	TGTGCCAGCAGCTTAGGACTCTCGACCTACGAGCAGTACTTC
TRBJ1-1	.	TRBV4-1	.	CASSQLRAGLMMNTEAFF	TGCGCCAGCAGCCAACTCCGGGCCGGGCTCATGATGAACACTGAAGCTTTCTTT
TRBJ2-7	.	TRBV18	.	CASSPSVLSRLYGQYF	TGTGCCAGCTCACCGAGCGTCTTATCCCGCCTGTACGGGCAGTACTTC
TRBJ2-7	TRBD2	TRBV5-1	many	CASHNPLAGEVLYF	TGCGCCAGCCATAACCCACTAGCGGGAGAGGTGCTGTACTTC
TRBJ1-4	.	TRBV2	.	CASSELRPMRNEKLFF	TGTGCCAGCAGTGAGCTTAGACCCATGAGAAATGAAAAACTGTTTTTT
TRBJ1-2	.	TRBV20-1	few	CSARLGSYGYTF	TGCAGTGCTAGACTCGGAAGCTATGGCTACACCTTC
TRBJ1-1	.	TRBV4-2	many	CASSQVSVTEAFF	TGTGCCAGCAGCCAAGTCTCGGTTACTGAAGCTTTCTTT
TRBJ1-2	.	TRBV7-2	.	CASTPRPGARYGYTF	TGTGCCAGCACCCCACGCCCGGGGGCGCGCTATGGCTACACCTTC
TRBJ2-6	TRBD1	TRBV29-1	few	CSVEDLDRVSGANVLTF	TGCAGCGTTGAAGATCTCGACAGGGTCTCTGGGGCCAACGTCCTGACTTTC
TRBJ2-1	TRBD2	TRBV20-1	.	CSANSPSPLAGVYNEQFF	TGCAGTGCTAACTCCCCATCTCCTCTAGCGGGAGTTTACAATGAGCAGTTCTTC